These T cell receptor beta chains were read from a single sample in a study of T-cell reconstitution after alpha-beta-depleted transplantation in children. From the PCR reads, TCRdb called clonotypes with MiXCR, one entry per CDR3 protein. Among 450,000 to 550,000 distinct CDR3 sequences listed, 11% were seen once. Sequenced material: PBMCs, mostly from graft donor cells, taken 180 days after TCRalphabeta/CD19-depleted stem cell transplant. The receptors originated from a female patient between 2 and 15 years old who had a stem cell transplant for aplastic anemia, so the T cells may come from the graft donor. Each CDR3 is given with its conserved first and last residue. Fields, in order: clone size, J gene, D gene, V gene, CDR3 length, CDR3 protein, CDR3 DNA. D genes are given only for firm matches. The size of a clone is reported for some rows only, either as once, few or many, or as a class for expanded clones.

.	TRBJ2-5	TRBD2	TRBV7-9	17	CASSLGLLAGAEETQYF	TGTGCCAGCAGCTTAGGCTTACTAGCGGGAGCAGAAGAGACCCAGTACTTC
many	TRBJ1-5	.	TRBV5-6	17	CASSFGRTGHSNQPQHF	TGTGCCAGCAGCTTCGGCAGGACGGGCCATAGCAATCAGCCCCAGCATTTT
.	TRBJ2-1	.	TRBV10-3	11	CAIGDFREQFF	TGTGCCATCGGGGACTTTAGGGAGCAGTTCTTC
few	TRBJ1-4	.	TRBV27	17	CASSRPTARGKNEKLFF	TGTGCCAGCTCGAGACCGACCGCGAGGGGGAAGAATGAAAAACTGTTTTTT
once	TRBJ2-1	TRBD2	TRBV7-3	16	CASSARRGRAPDEQFF	TGTGCCAGCAGCGCCCGCCGCGGGAGGGCCCCCGATGAGCAGTTCTTC
few	TRBJ2-7	TRBD2	TRBV20-1	12	CSAGSGRYEQYF	TGCAGTGCCGGTAGCGGGAGATACGAGCAGTACTTC
few	TRBJ2-1	TRBD2	TRBV7-9	17	CASSPPPGLAEYNEQFF	TGTGCCAGCAGCCCGCCCCCGGGACTAGCAGAATACAATGAGCAGTTCTTC
few	TRBJ2-7	.	TRBV5-1	16	CASSLAPAGGGYEQYF	TGCGCCAGCAGCTTGGCCCCCGCGGGCGGAGGCTACGAGCAGTACTTC
.	TRBJ2-5	TRBD2	TRBV5-1	17	CASSLSSGSPIGETQYF	TGCGCCAGCAGCTTGTCCAGCGGGAGTCCGATCGGAGAGACCCAGTACTTC
.	TRBJ2-7	TRBD2	TRBV9	16	CASSVGPSGRAYEQYF	TGTGCCAGCAGCGTAGGCCCTAGCGGGAGGGCCTACGAGCAGTACTTC
.	TRBJ2-6	TRBD2	TRBV20-1	16	CSATGLAESGANVLTF	TGCAGTGCTACGGGACTAGCGGAGTCTGGGGCCAACGTCCTGACTTTC
few	TRBJ2-5	.	TRBV29-1	15	CSVAPHWTAQETQYF	TGCAGCGTTGCCCCTCATTGGACAGCCCAAGAGACCCAGTACTTC
few	TRBJ1-2	TRBD1	TRBV29-1	11	CSVREGAGYTF	TGCAGCGTACGTGAGGGGGCTGGGTACACCTTC
few	TRBJ1-1	TRBD1	TRBV12-3/TRBV12-4	14	CASRRTGGDTEAFF	TGTGCCAGCAGGAGGACAGGGGGCGACACTGAAGCTTTCTTT
few	TRBJ1-1	.	TRBV12-3/TRBV12-4	15	CASSLEAPLNTEAFF	TGTGCCAGCAGTTTAGAGGCCCCCCTGAACACTGAAGCTTTCTTT
.	TRBJ2-5	.	TRBV12-3/TRBV12-4	18	CASTPAFPLTGRGETQYF	TGTGCCAGCACTCCGGCCTTCCCCCTCACAGGGAGGGGAGAGACCCAGTACTTC
few	TRBJ1-5	TRBD1	TRBV10-2	14	CASWAGQAFQPQHF	TGCGCCAGCTGGGCGGGACAGGCGTTTCAGCCCCAGCATTTT
few	TRBJ2-1	.	TRBV15	16	CATSRDAGGLVNEQFF	TGTGCCACCAGCAGAGATGCCGGCGGGTTGGTCAATGAGCAGTTCTTC
few	TRBJ2-4	TRBD1	TRBV5-1	16	CASSRDRGGTKNIQYF	TGCGCCAGCAGCCGGGACAGGGGGGGAACCAAAAACATTCAGTACTTC
few	TRBJ2-1	TRBD2	TRBV27	17	CASIPLAGVGRNNEQFF	TGTGCCAGCATACCACTAGCGGGAGTTGGAAGGAATAATGAGCAGTTCTTC
once	TRBJ1-5	.	TRBV14	15	CASSLRPGAGRPHHF	TGTGCCAGCAGCCTTAGACCGGGCGCGGGGAGGCCCCACCATTTT
.	TRBJ1-4	.	TRBV5-5	16	CASSLPRQRGREKLFF	TGTGCCAGCAGCCTCCCCAGGCAGCGGGGCCGGGAAAAACTGTTTTTT
.	TRBJ2-5	.	TRBV19	16	CASSSLSAGDPETQYF	TGTGCCAGTAGTTCACTGTCAGCAGGGGACCCGGAGACCCAGTACTTC
few	TRBJ1-1	.	TRBV20-1	14	CSAISLQSNTEAFF	TGCAGTGCTATTTCTCTCCAGTCGAACACTGAAGCTTTCTTT
many	TRBJ2-7	.	TRBV4-3	14	CASSNQWTRYEQYF	TGCGCCAGCAGCAATCAGTGGACTCGGTACGAGCAGTACTTC
few	TRBJ2-5	TRBD2	TRBV10-3	18	CAISAGLAGGLDQETQYF	TGTGCCATCAGCGCTGGACTAGCGGGAGGACTCGATCAAGAGACCCAGTACTTC
few	TRBJ2-3	.	TRBV18	16	CASSPPVYSRMDTQYF	TGTGCCAGCTCACCACCGGTTTATTCTAGAATGGATACGCAGTATTTT
few	TRBJ2-7	.	TRBV20-1	13	CSATQTSSYEQYF	TGCAGTGCTACGCAGACTAGTTCTTACGAGCAGTACTTC
many	TRBJ2-7	.	TRBV29-1	14	CSVGAGAALREQYF	TGCAGCGTTGGGGCAGGTGCCGCACTGAGGGAGCAGTACTTC
.	TRBJ2-7	.	TRBV19	13	CASSTGHYYEQYF	TGTGCCAGTAGTACGGGACACTACTACGAGCAGTACTTC
many	TRBJ1-1	.	TRBV28	14	CASSLLLMNTEAFF	TGTGCCAGCAGTCTGTTACTCATGAACACTGAAGCTTTCTTT
few	TRBJ2-7	TRBD2	TRBV5-1	15	CASRTSGRDLDEQYF	TGCGCCAGCAGGACTAGCGGGAGGGATCTCGACGAGCAGTACTTC
few	TRBJ1-2	.	TRBV12-3/TRBV12-4	13	CASSTDGIYGYTF	TGTGCCAGCAGTACGGACGGAATCTATGGCTACACCTTC
many	TRBJ1-4	.	TRBV25-1	16	CASSERFGTANEKLFF	TGTGCCAGCAGTGAGCGCTTTGGGACGGCTAATGAAAAACTGTTTTTT
.	TRBJ1-4	.	TRBV6-5	15	CASSYQQGTNEKLFF	TGTGCCAGCAGTTACCAACAGGGTACCAATGAAAAACTGTTTTTT
.	TRBJ2-6	.	TRBV11-2	18	CASTLGQDALSGANVLTF	TGTGCCAGCACCTTGGGCCAGGACGCCCTCTCTGGGGCCAACGTCCTGACTTTC